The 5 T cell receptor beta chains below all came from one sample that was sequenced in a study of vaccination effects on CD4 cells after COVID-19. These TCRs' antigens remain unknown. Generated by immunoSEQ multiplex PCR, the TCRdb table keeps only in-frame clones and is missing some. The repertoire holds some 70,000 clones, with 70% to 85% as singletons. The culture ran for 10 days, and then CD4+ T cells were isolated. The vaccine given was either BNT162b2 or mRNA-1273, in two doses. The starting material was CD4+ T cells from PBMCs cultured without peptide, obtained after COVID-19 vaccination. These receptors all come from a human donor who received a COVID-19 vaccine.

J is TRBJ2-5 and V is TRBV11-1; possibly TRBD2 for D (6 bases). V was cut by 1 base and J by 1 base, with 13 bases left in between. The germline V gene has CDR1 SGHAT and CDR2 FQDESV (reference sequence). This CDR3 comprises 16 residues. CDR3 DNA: TGTGCCAGCAGCTTAGTGGGGGGACCGTTCCAAGAGACCCAGTACTTC. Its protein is CASSLVGGPFQETQYF.

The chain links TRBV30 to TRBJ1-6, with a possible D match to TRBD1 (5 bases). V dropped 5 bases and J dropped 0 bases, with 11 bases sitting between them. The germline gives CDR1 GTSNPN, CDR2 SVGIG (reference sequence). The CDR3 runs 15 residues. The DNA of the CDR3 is TGTGCCTGGGCGACAGACAGCTCCTATAATTCACCCCTCCACTTT. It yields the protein CAWATDSSYNSPLHF. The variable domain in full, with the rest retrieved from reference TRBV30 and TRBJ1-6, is SQTIHQWPATLVQPVGSPLSLECTVEGTSNPNLYWYRQAAGRGLQLLFYSVGIGQISSEVPQNLSASRPQDRQFILSSKKLLLSDSGFYLCAWATDSSYNSPLHFGNGTRLTVT.

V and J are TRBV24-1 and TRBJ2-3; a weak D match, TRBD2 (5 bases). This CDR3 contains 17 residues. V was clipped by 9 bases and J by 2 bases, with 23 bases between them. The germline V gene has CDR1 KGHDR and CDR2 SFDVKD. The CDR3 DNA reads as TGTGCCACCGCCGACGAGGGAATAGAAACCATCACAGATACGCAGTATTTT. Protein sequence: CATADEGIETITDTQYF.

The CDR3 DNA sequence: TGTGCCTGGAGTGCCCCGACAGGGGGCAACTATGGCTACACCTTC. This gives the protein CAWSAPTGGNYGYTF. The chain has TRBV30 and TRBJ1-2; TRBD1 matches at 10 bases. The germline gives CDR1 GTSNPN, CDR2 SVGIG (reference sequence). The CDR3 contains 15 residues. V was pared by 1 base and J by 2 bases, with 4 bases of the junction left unmatched.

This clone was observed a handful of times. CDR3 protein: CASSHNREGNEKLFF. The CDR3 DNA reads TGCGCCAGCAGCCATAACAGGGAGGGTAATGAAAAACTGTTTTTT. This sequence joins TRBV4-3 and TRBJ1-4; TRBD1 might be the D (6 bases). V was cut by 3 bases and J by 4 bases, with 12 bases left in between. Germline V gives CDR1 LGHNA, CDR2 YSLEER. This CDR3 has 15 amino acids.